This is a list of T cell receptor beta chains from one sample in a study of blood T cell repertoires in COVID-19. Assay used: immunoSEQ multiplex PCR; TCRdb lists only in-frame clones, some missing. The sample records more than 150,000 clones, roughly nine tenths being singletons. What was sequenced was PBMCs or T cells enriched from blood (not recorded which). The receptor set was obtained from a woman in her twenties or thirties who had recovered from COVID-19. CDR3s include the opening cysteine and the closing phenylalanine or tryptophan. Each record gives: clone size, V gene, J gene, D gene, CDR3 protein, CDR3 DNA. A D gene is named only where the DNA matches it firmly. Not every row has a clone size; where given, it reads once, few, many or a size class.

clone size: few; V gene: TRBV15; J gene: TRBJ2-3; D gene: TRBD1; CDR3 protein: CATSRWDRGTDTQYF; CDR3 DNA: TGTGCCACCAGCCGCTGGGACAGGGGCACAGATACGCAGTATTTT
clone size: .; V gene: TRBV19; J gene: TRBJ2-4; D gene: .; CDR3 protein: CASTTGDEAKNIQYF; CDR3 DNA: TGTGCCAGTACCACGGGGGATGAAGCCAAAAACATTCAGTACTTC
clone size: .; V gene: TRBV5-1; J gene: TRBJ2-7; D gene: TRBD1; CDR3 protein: CASRGQGATEQYF; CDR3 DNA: TGCGCCAGTCGGGGGCAGGGGGCGACCGAGCAGTACTTC
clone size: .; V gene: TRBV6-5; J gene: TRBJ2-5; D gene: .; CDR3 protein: CASSYSTGWETQYF; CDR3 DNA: TGTGCCAGCAGTTACTCGACGGGATGGGAGACCCAGTACTTC
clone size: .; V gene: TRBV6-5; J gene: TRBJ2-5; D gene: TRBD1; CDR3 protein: CASSYEGQGSRRTQYF; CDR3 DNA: TGTGCCAGCAGTTACGAAGGACAGGGGTCGCGGCGGACCCAGTACTTC
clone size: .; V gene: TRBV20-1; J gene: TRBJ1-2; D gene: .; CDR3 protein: CSASRQGDGYTF; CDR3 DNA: TGCAGTGCTAGTCGACAAGGTGATGGCTACACCTTC
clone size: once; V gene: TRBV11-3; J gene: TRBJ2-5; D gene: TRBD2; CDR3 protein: CASSLPPLPGTSEQETQYF; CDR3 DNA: TGTGCCAGCAGCTTACCCCCCCTCCCCGGGACTAGCGAGCAAGAGACCCAGTACTTC
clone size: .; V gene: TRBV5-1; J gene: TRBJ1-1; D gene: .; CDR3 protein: CASTSGMGSTEAFF; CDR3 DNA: TGCGCCAGCACCTCGGGGATGGGTAGCACTGAAGCTTTCTTT
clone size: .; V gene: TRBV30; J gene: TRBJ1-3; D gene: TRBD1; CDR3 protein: CAWSLRRGVGGNTIYF; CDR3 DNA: TGTGCCTGGAGCCTCCGCAGGGGGGTGGGTGGAAACACCATATATTTT
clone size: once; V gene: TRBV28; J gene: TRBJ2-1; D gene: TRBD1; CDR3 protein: CASSPRDRGAEQFF; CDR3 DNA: TGTGCCAGCAGTCCGAGGGACAGGGGTGCCGAGCAGTTCTTC
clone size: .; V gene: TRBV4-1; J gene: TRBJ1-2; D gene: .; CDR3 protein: CASSQTTDYGYTF; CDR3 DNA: TGCGCCAGCAGCCAAACGACAGACTATGGCTACACCTTC
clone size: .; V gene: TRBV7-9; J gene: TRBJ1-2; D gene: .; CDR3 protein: CASSSSATRGKDYGYTF; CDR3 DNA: TGTGCCAGCAGTTCATCGGCGACCAGGGGTAAAGACTATGGCTACACCTTC
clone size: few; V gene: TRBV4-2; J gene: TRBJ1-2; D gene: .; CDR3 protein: CASSPPPGNPYGYTF; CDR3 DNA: TGTGCCAGCAGCCCACCGCCGGGGAACCCTTATGGCTACACCTTC
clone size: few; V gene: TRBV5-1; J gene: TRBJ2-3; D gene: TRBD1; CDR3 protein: CASSGGTGHTDTQYF; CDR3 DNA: TGCGCCAGCAGCGGCGGGACAGGTCACACAGATACGCAGTATTTT
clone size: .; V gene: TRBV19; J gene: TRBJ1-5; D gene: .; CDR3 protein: CASSPLGGNQPQHF; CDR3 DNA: TGTGCCAGTAGCCCCTTGGGGGGGAATCAGCCCCAGCATTTT
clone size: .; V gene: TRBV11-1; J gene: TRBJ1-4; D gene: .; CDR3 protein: CASSLGAHRAEKLFF; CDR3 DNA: TGTGCCAGCAGCTTAGGAGCCCACAGGGCTGAAAAACTGTTTTTT
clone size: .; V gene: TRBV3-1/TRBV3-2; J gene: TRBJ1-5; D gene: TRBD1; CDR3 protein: CASSRQGSQPQHF; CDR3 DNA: TGTGCCAGCAGCCGACAGGGGAGCCAGCCCCAGCATTTT
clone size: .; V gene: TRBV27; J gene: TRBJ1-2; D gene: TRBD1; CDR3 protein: CASSFGQGDYGYTF; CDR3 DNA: TGTGCCAGCAGTTTCGGACAGGGAGACTATGGCTACACCTTC
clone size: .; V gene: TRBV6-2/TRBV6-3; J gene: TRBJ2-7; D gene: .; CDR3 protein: CASSGQISYEQYF; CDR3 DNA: TGTGCCAGCAGTGGACAGATCTCCTACGAGCAGTACTTC
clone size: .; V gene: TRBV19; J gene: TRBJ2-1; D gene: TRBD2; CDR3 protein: CASRGWTSGRIEDEQFF; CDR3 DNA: TGTGCCAGTAGGGGTTGGACTAGCGGGAGAATTGAGGATGAGCAGTTCTTC
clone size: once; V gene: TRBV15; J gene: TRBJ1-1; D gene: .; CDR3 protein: CATRKGVEAFF; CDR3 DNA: TGTGCCACCAGGAAGGGGGTTGAAGCTTTCTTT
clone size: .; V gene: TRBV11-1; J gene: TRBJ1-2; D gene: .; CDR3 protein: CASSPGLGYGYTF; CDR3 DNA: TGTGCCAGCAGCCCCGGACTTGGCTATGGCTACACCTTC
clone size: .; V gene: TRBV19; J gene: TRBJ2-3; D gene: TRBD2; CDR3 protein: CASSTLAGVTDTQYF; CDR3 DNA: TGTGCCAGTAGTACGCTAGCGGGGGTGACAGATACGCAGTATTTT